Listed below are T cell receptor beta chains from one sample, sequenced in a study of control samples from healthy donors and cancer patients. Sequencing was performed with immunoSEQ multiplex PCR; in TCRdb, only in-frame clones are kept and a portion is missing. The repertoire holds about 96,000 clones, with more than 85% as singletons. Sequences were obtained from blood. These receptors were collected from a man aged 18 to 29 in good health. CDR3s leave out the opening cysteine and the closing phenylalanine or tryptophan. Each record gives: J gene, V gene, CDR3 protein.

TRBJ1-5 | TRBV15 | ATSSPSYSNQPQH
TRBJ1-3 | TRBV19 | ASSTSDFAGNTIY
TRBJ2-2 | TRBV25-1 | ASMEGATGELF
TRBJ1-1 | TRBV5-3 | ARSRRGRSWDFERTEAF
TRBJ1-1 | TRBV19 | ASSIGKNTEAF
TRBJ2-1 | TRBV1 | TSSRFSLAGIYNEQF
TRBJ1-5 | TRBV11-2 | ASSSTGYSNQPQH
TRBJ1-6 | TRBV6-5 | ASSGLPLH
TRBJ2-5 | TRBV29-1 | SVEAEGAGQETQY
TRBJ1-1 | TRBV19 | ASSLGTGGEAF
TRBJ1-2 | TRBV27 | ASSGLATGPSPTYGYT
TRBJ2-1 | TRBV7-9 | ASSPPQTSSVNEQF
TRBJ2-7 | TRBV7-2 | ASSVDYHPYEQY
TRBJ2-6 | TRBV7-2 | ASSLEPVDVLT
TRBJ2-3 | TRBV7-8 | ASSSLRPWLAGQESTDTQY
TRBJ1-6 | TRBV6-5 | ASRGQNSYNSPLH
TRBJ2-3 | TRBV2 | ASSVLGPGTQY
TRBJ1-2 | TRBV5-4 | ASSLEWTAVDYGYT
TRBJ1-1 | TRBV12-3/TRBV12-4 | ASCTGINTEAF
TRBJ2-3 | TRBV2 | ASSEGGWESQY
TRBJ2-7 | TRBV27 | AIRGRGPYEQY
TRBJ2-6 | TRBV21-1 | ASSKPRRGANVLT
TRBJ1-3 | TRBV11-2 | ASSKGPFRVSPGNTIY
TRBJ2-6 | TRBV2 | ASRNHEGSFSGANVLT
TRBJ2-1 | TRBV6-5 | ASSYSGNNEQF
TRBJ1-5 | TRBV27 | ASSSRDGISNQPQH